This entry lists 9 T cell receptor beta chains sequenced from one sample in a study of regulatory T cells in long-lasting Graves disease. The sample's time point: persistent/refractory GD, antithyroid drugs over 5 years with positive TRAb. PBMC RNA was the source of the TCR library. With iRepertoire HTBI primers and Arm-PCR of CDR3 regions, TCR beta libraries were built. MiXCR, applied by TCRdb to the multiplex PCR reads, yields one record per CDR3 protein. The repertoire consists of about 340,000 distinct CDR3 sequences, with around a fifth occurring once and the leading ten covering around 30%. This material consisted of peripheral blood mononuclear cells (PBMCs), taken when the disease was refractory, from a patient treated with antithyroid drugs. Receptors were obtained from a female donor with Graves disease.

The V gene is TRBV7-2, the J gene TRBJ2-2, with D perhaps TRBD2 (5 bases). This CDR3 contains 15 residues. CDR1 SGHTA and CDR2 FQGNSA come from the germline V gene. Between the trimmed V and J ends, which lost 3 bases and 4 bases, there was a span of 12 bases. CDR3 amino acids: CASSFLGVSTGELFF. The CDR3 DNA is TGTGCCAGCAGCTTTCTGGGAGTGAGCACCGGGGAGCTGTTTTTT.

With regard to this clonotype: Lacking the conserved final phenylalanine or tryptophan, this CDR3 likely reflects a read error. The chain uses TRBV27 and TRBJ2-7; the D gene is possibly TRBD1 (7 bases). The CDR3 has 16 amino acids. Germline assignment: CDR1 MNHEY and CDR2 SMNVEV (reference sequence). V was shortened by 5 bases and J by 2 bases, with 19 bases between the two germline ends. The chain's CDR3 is CASSPRGTDPTYEQYS. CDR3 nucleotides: TGTGCCAGCAGTCCTCGCGGGACAGACCCGACCTACGAGCAGTACTCC.

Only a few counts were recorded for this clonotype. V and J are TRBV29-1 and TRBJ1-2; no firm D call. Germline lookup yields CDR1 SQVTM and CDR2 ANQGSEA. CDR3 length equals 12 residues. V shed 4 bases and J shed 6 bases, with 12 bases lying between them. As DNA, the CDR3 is TGCAGCGTTGTGAGGACTAGGGATGGCTACACCTTC. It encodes CSVVRTRDGYTF.

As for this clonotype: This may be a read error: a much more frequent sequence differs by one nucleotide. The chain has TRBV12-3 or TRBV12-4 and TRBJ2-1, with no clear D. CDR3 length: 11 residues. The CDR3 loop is CASSLTYERFF. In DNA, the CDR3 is TGTGCCAGCAGTCTTACATACGAGCGGTTCTTC.

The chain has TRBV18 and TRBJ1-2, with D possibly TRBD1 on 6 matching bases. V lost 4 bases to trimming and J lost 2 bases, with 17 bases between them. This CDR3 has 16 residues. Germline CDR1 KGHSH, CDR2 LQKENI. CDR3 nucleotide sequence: TGTGCCAGCTCACTCCTAAACCTACAGGGAAACTATGGCTACACCTTC. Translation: CASSLLNLQGNYGYTF.

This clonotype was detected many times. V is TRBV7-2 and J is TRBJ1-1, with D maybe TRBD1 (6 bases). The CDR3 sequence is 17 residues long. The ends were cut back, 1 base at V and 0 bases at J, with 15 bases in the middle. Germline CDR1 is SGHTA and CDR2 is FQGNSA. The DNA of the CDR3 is TGTGCCAGCAGCTTAGAGCTGGGGGGGGGCATGAACACTGAAGCTTTCTTT. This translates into CASSLELGGGMNTEAFF.

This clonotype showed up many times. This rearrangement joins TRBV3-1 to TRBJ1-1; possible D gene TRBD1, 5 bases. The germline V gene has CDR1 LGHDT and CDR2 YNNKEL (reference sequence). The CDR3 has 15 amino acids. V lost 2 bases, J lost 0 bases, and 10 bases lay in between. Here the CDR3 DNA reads TGTGCCAGCAGCCAAAGACAGCAAATGAACACTGAAGCTTTCTTT. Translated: CASSQRQQMNTEAFF.

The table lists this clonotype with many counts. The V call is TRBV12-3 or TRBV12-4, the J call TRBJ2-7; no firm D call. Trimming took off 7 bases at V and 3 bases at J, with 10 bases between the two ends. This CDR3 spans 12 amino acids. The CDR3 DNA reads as TGTGCCAGCACACGACTCAGCTACGAGCAGTACTTC. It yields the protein CASTRLSYEQYF.

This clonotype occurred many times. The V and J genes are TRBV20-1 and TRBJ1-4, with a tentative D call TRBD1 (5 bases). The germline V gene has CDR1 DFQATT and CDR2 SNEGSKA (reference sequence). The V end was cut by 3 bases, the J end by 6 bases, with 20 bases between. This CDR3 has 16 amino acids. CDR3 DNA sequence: TGCAGTGCTAGTCCGAGCCAGGGTAGGGCCCATGAAAAACTGTTTTTT. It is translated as CSASPSQGRAHEKLFF.